This TCR beta chain originates from a study of blood T cell repertoires in COVID-19. Study background: The United States, Italy and Spain provided the acute and convalescent COVID-19 samples.

Some clones are missing from TCRdb's copy, which holds only in-frame ones; the method was immunoSEQ multiplex PCR. Of roughly 250,000 clones listed, 88% are singletons. This receptor was taken from a woman aged 35 to 49 who had recovered from COVID-19. Sample: peripheral blood.

CDR3 nucleotides: TGTGCCAGCAGCCAAGATGGCGGGGGGTCCCTGACGCAGTATTTT. Its protein is CASSQDGGGSLTQYF. This chain joins TRBV3-1 (or the pseudogene TRBV3-2) and TRBJ2-3; 8 bases map to TRBD2. This CDR3 spans 15 amino acids. V lost 0 bases to trimming and J lost 9 bases; unmatched junction nucleotides: 8. Germline lookup yields CDR1 LGHDT and CDR2 YNNKEL (reference sequence).